This passage covers 16 T cell receptor beta chains from one sample sequenced in a study of graft-versus-host responses after intestinal transplantation. Profiling relied on immunoSEQ multiplex PCR, and the TCRdb table lists in-frame clones only, not all of them. This sample has fewer than 20,000 clones; less than 85% occur once, and the top ten carry approximately 18%. Intraepithelial and lamina propria lymphocytes were isolated from graft specimens. Sequenced here: ileum tissue, sampled roughly 110 days after intestinal transplant. These receptors came from a human patient who received an intestinal transplant, so some T cells may come from the graft donor.

The chain couples TRBV20-1 to TRBJ2-7; no definite D call. The CDR3 is made up of 11 amino acids. V lost 0 bases and J lost 3, with 3 bases in between. CDR1 and CDR2 (germline): DFQATT, SNEGSKA (reference sequence). The CDR3 nucleotides read TGCAGTGCTAGAGACTACTACGAGCAGTACTTC. This sequence encodes CSARDYYEQYF.

The chain uses TRBV4-1 and TRBJ2-2; TRBD2 might be the D (5 bases). The CDR3 is 16 residues long. The V end was cut by 8 bases, the J end by 1 base, with 17 bases between. Germline CDR1 is MGHRA and CDR2 is YSYEKL. The CDR3 region has the DNA TGCGCCAGCGGACTGTTTTTACAGCAGAACACCGGGGAGCTGTTTTTT. This sequence encodes CASGLFLQQNTGELFF.

This clone was seen once. V usage is TRBV7-2 and J usage is TRBJ2-5, with 8 bases lining up with TRBD2. V shed 6 bases, J shed 0 bases, and the junction held 9 bases outside the gene matches. Germline V gives CDR1 SGHTA, CDR2 FQGNSA. The CDR3 consists of 16 residues. Here the CDR3 DNA reads TGTGCCAGCAGGGGCAATAGCGGGACGTACCAAGAGACCCAGTACTTC. Translation: CASRGNSGTYQETQYF.

The rearrangement uses TRBV6-6 and TRBJ1-2, with no clear D. The CDR3 is 15 amino acids. The V and J ends lost 2 bases and 8 bases respectively, with 18 bases between them. The V gene's germline CDR1 is MNHNY and CDR2 SVGAGI (reference sequence). CDR3 DNA sequence: TGTGCCAGCAGTTACGACATTGAGGACCTAGGGGGCTACACCTTC. As protein: CASSYDIEDLGGYTF.

In its sample, this clone was seen a few times. The chain has TRBV7-5 and TRBJ1-2; the D call in the table, TRBD1, was not verified against the DNA. TRBV7-5 corresponds to a pseudogene. CDR3 length equals 15 residues. The CDR3 loop reads CASSLAGTGVYGYTF. In nucleotides, the CDR3 is TGTGCCAGCAGCTTAGCCGGGACAGGGGTCTATGGCTACACCTTC.

The chain carries TRBV7-3 and TRBJ2-3, with 12 bases matching TRBD2. CDR3 length: 16 amino acids. V dropped 2 bases and J dropped 3; count of bases not matched to a gene: 3. Germline CDR1 and CDR2: SGHTA and FQGTGA. CDR3 loop: CASSLGLAGRTDTQYF. The DNA for the CDR3 is TGTGCCAGCAGCTTAGGACTAGCGGGACGGACAGATACGCAGTATTTT. Supplemented by reference TRBV7-3 and TRBJ2-3, the full variable domain reads GAGVSQTPSNKVTEKGKYVELRCDPISGHTALYWYRQSLGQGPEFLIYFQGTGAADDSGLPNDRFFAVRPEGSVSTLKIQRTERGDSAVYLCASSLGLAGRTDTQYFGPGTRLTVL.

This clone was counted a few times. The chain employs TRBV7-3 and TRBJ2-7, with 9 bases fitting TRBD1. This CDR3 contains 15 residues. Germline values: CDR1 SGHTA, CDR2 FQGTGA. The V segment lost 1 base and the J segment 7 bases; nucleotides outside the gene matches: 8. The CDR3 reads CASSLSGDREYEQYF. In DNA form, the CDR3 reads TGTGCCAGCAGCTTAAGCGGGGACAGGGAGTATGAGCAGTACTTC.

This chain joins TRBV13 and TRBJ2-5; 9 bases map to TRBD2. The CDR3 sequence is 16 residues long. V shed 3 bases, J shed 3 bases, and the junction held 8 bases outside the gene matches. Germline-derived CDR1 and CDR2 are PRHDT and FYEKMQ (reference sequence). The CDR3 nucleotides are TGTGCCAGCAGCTTGAGGGGTAGCGGGAGAAAAGAGACCCAGTACTTC. It specifies CASSLRGSGRKETQYF.

The rearrangement links TRBV4-3 to TRBJ1-1, with D unresolved. Trimming left V 4 bases short and J 1 base short, with 13 bases between. The CDR3 is made up of 15 amino acids. In germline, CDR1 is LGHNA, CDR2 YSLEER. The CDR3, as DNA: TGCGCCAGCAGCCTGACCTTTCAGCAGAACACTGAAGCTTTCTTT. Translation: CASSLTFQQNTEAFF.

This chain connects TRBV18 to TRBJ2-5; a possible D gene is TRBD1 (5 bases). From germline, CDR1 is KGHSH and CDR2 LQKENI. Trimming took off 3 bases at V and 9 bases at J, with 11 bases between the two ends. This CDR3 has 12 residues. The CDR3 region has the DNA TGTGCCAGCTCACCCCTAGGGGTCCCCCAGTACTTC. Translating gives CASSPLGVPQYF.

This chain uses TRBV5-4 with TRBJ2-5; D not resolved. The CDR3 sequence is 14 residues long. CDR1 is SGHNT, CDR2 YYREEE, per germline (reference sequence). Trimming shortened V by 5 bases and J by 2 bases, and 13 bases separated the two germline ends. CDR3 DNA: TGTGCCAGCAGGAACCTTGCGAGGCAAGAGACCCAGTACTTC. This sequence encodes CASRNLARQETQYF. The entire variable domain, with the rest obtained from reference TRBV5-4 and TRBJ2-5, is as follows: ETGVTQSPTHLIKTRGQQVTLRCSSQSGHNTVSWYQQALGQGPQFIFQYYREEENGRGNFPPRFSGLQFPNYSSELNVNALELDDSALYLCASRNLARQETQYFGPGTRLLVL.

CDR3: CASSLVGQGKQFF. For the CDR3, the DNA is TGTGCCAGCAGCTTAGTCGGACAGGGTAAACAGTTCTTC. This rearrangement joins TRBV7-9 to TRBJ2-1, with 8 bases fitting TRBD1. The CDR3 is made up of 13 amino acids. Germline trimming cut 1 base from V and 13 bases from J; bases unmatched to any gene: 6. CDR1 SEHNR and CDR2 FQNEAQ come from the germline V gene (reference sequence).

Concerning this clone itself: One end of the junction is discordant with germline, which a read error may explain. J is TRBJ2-7 and V is TRBV30, with 14 bases that match TRBD2. From germline, CDR1 is GTSNPN and CDR2 SVGIG (reference sequence). The CDR3 runs to 13 residues. The CDR3 is CAWRGLAGDEQHF. The CDR3, as DNA: TGTGCCTGGAGGGGACTAGCGGGAGACGAGCAGCACTTC.

The V call is TRBV15, the J call TRBJ2-7; possibly TRBD1 for D (6 bases). The V gene lost 0 bases and the J gene lost 5 bases, with 8 bases spanning the gap. Germline CDR1 reads LNHNV; CDR2 reads YYDKDF (reference sequence). The CDR3 is 13 residues long. This CDR3 reads CATSRDWGHEQYF. CDR3 bases: TGTGCCACCAGCAGAGATTGGGGGCACGAGCAGTACTTC.

The chain uses TRBV5-1 and TRBJ2-3, with D possibly being TRBD1 (6 bases). CDR3 length: 14 amino acids. Trimming removed 5 bases from V and 2 bases from J, with 12 bases in between. CDR1 is SGHRS and CDR2 is YFSETQ in the germline V gene. The CDR3 DNA reads TGCGCCAGCAGAGGACAGACACACACAGATACGCAGTATTTT. This codes for CASRGQTHTDTQYF. Based on the CDR3 plus reference TRBV5-1 and TRBJ2-3, the full variable domain is KAGVTQTPRYLIKTRGQQVTLSCSPISGHRSVSWYQQTPGQGLQFLFEYFSETQRNKGNFPGRFSGRQFSNSRSEMNVSTLELGDSALYLCASRGQTHTDTQYFGPGTRLTVL.

The chain joins TRBV4-1 to TRBJ2-7, with 8 bases aligning to TRBD1. This CDR3 comprises 16 residues. CDR1 MGHRA and CDR2 YSYEKL come from the germline V gene. V trimming: 3 bases; J trimming: 0 bases; junction bases outside the gene matches: 7. The CDR3 sequence: CASSQDDRGGSYEQYF. In nucleotides, the CDR3 is TGCGCCAGCAGCCAGGACGACAGGGGAGGCTCCTACGAGCAGTACTTC.